This T cell receptor (beta chain) was sequenced during a study of T cell repertoires in cytomegalovirus infection. Background on the study: CMV infection and matching HLA type were both indicated by public TCR beta signatures. Study-wide results and limits: Carriers of CMV plus the relevant HLA were identified by cumulative public TCR beta family frequency.

This clonotype was found a few times. The antigen is not known. The CDR3 has 15 residues. V lost 5 bases to trimming and J lost 9 bases; unmatched junction nucleotides: 8. Germline V CDR1 and CDR2: MNHEY, SVGEGT. TCRdb redid the calling of the reads with MiXCR, one entry per CDR3 protein. Found here are around 300,000 distinct CDR3 sequences, less than 25% of them singletons; the top ten hold roughly 20%. Here the sequenced sample was cultured PBMCs, taken from culture after CMV antigen stimulation. The chain is built from TRBV6-2 or TRBV6-3 and TRBJ2-1; 12 bases map to TRBD1. This receptor was obtained from a human donor in good health (CMV status not recorded). Some clones in this sample may be carry-over from other donors' samples. In DNA, the CDR3 is TGTGCCAGCAGTCTCGGGGGACAGGGGGCCTCTGAGCAGTTCTTC. Its translation is CASSLGGQGASEQFF.